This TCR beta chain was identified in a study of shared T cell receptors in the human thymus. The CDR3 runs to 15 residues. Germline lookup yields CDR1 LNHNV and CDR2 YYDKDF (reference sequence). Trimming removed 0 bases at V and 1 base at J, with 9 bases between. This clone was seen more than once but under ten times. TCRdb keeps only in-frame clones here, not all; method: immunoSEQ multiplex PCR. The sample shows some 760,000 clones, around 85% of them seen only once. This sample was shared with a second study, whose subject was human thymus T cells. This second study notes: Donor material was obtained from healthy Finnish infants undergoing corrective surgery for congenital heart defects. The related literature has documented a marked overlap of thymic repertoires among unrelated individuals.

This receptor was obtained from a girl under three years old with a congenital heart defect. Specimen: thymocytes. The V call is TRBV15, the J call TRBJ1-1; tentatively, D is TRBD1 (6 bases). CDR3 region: CATSRETGANTEAFF. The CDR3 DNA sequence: TGTGCCACCAGCAGAGAGACAGGAGCGAACACTGAAGCTTTCTTT.